This T cell receptor beta chain was documented in a study of shared clonotypes between healthy human individuals. Across the whole study: Each donor's CD4 naive and CD4 memory cells filled three plates apiece, CD8 naive two, and CD8 memory one. Study-wide results and limits: The study drew on few donors, limiting represented genetic and exposure-history diversity. Collection of samples was limited to blood; tissue repertoires likely differ.

Germline CDR1 reads SNHLY; CDR2 reads FYNNEI. Trimming took off 6 bases at V and 1 base at J, with 12 bases between the two ends. CDR3 length equals 14 residues. Assay used: immunoSEQ multiplex PCR; TCRdb lists only in-frame clones, some missing. The sample has some 1 million clones, about three quarters seen once. Worth noting for this clone: As yet, its antigen is unknown.

The sequence was obtained from a man aged 18 to 29 in good health. V usage is TRBV2 and J usage is TRBJ1-1; weak D call: TRBD1 (6 bases). Sequencing used memory CD4+ T cells sorted from blood. This sample's subset: CD45RA-negative fraction. Written as DNA, the CDR3 is TGTGCCAGCAGGACAGGCCCGTCGAACACTGAAGCTTTCTTT. Its protein product is CASRTGPSNTEAFF.